This T cell receptor beta chain was captured in a study of CXCR3-negative and CXCR3-positive naive CD8 T cells. CD45RO-CCR7+CD27+CD95- cells counted as naive CD8+ T cells. Germline V gene lookup returns CDR1 SQVTM and CDR2 ANQGSEA. This CDR3 has 14 residues. UMI-tagged TRB cDNA libraries were built via 5' RACE. TCRdb re-called the 5' RACE reads and shows each CDR3 protein once, DNA omitted. The table counts some 130,000 distinct CDR3 sequences; 0.29% lies in the top ten. Sequenced material: naive CXCR3- CD8+ T cells from blood. Subset described: CD45RO-CCR7+CD27+CD95- naive CD8+ T cells lacking CXCR3 (TNR3-). This TCR was sampled from a human donor in good health. Some clones in this sample may be carry-over from other donors' samples. V is TRBV29-1 and J is TRBJ2-1; without DNA, the TCRdb call of TRBD1 cannot be checked. CDR3 residues: CSVIGTGSYNEQFF.